This passage covers 3 T cell receptor beta chains from one sample sequenced in a study of identical twins. Each CDR3 protein is one row after TCRdb ran MiXCR on the 5' RACE reads. The table includes about 520,000 distinct CDR3 sequences, roughly 21% detected once. These data were likewise used in another study, on T cells expressing NK-cell markers.

Sequencing input: CD4+ T cells sorted from blood. These receptors all come from a woman under 30 in good health.

J is TRBJ2-3 and V is TRBV7-6; D unclear. This CDR3 spans 15 amino acids. CDR1 and CDR2 (germline): SGHVS, FNYEAQ. V lost 5 bases and J 2 bases, leaving 14 bases between the germline ends. The CDR3 region is CASSETPYYTDTQYF. The DNA of the CDR3 is TGTGCCAGCAGCGAAACGCCCTACTACACAGATACGCAGTATTTT.

This clonotype came up many times. The chain carries TRBV20-1 and TRBJ1-1; D remains unclear. The V gene lost 4 bases and the J gene lost 1 base, with 4 bases spanning the gap. The CDR3 is 11 residues long. Germline-derived CDR1 and CDR2 are DFQATT and SNEGSKA (reference sequence). The CDR3 here is CSATENTEAFF. The CDR3 nucleotides are TGCAGTGCTACAGAGAACACTGAAGCTTTCTTT.

This clonotype was counted only a few times. This chain joins TRBV5-5 and TRBJ1-2; TRBD1 is a possible D gene (6 bases). From germline, CDR1 is SGHKS and CDR2 YYEKEE (reference sequence). Trimming removed 5 bases at V and 5 bases at J, with 19 bases between. The CDR3 consists of 15 residues. The chain's CDR3 is CASRVNPGVWYGYTF. CDR3 DNA sequence: TGTGCCAGCAGAGTAAATCCAGGGGTTTGGTATGGCTACACCTTC.